This is a list of T cell receptor beta chains from one sample in a study of blood T cell repertoires in COVID-19. Sequenced by immunoSEQ multiplex PCR; TCRdb stores in-frame clones only, minus some. The sample has 310,000 or so clones, roughly nine tenths seen once. The sequencing sample was made of peripheral blood. These receptors all stem from a woman aged 30 to 39 with COVID-19, enrolled during active disease. Both conserved end residues are trimmed from each CDR3.

v_call	cdr3_aa
TRBV15	ATSSTRTRRETQY
TRBV27	ASSLIGPASATSYEQY
TRBV2	ASSENQARSGNTIY
TRBV7-9	ASGGQGFEKLF
TRBV20-1	SASLGGGPQETQY
TRBV28	ASSSWDSPSTDTQY
TRBV6-1	ASSDPGWTVNTEAF
TRBV6-6	ATTGQGGQPQH
TRBV4-2	ASSQTLKTRLSNEQF
TRBV6-5	ASSYSATATGELF
TRBV7-8	ASSHRTGGNTGELF
TRBV5-6	ASSLGQGSGYT
TRBV10-3	AISALAGDTDTQY